Presented here are 20 T cell receptor beta chains from one specimen sequenced in a study of blood T cell repertoires in COVID-19. Assay: immunoSEQ multiplex PCR; the TCRdb copy retains only in-frame clones and omits some. The sample lists about 310,000 clones, approximately 87% occurring once. Material for sequencing was peripheral blood. The receptor source for this set is a woman in her 30s with COVID-19, enrolled during active disease.

This chain uses TRBV5-5 with TRBJ2-4; TRBD2 might be the D (5 bases). Germline assignment: CDR1 SGHKS and CDR2 YYEKEE (reference sequence). Trimming cost V 2 bases and J 0 bases, with 21 bases left between them. This CDR3 spans 19 amino acids. DNA of the CDR3: TGTGCCAGCAGCTTCGGGTCCGATGGGGTCGGACTAGCCAAAAACATTCAGTACTTC. Residues: CASSFGSDGVGLAKNIQYF.

CDR3 DNA: TGTGCCAGCAGTTCAGGGGCATTTTGGTTAGAGTCTGAAGCTTTCTTT. Its translation: CASSSGAFWLESEAFF. The chain is built from TRBV27 and TRBJ1-1, with D possibly matching TRBD1 (6 bases). Germline V gene lookup returns CDR1 MNHEY and CDR2 SMNVEV (reference sequence). The CDR3 consists of 16 residues. Trimming took 4 bases from V and 6 from J, leaving 21 bases between them.

The CDR3 loop reads CASRHEGDTIYF. The DNA of the CDR3 is TGTGCCAGCAGACATGAAGGGGACACCATATATTTT. The chain couples TRBV11-2 to TRBJ1-3, with D maybe TRBD1 (5 bases). V was pared by 6 bases and J by 8 bases, with 11 bases between. The germline V gene has CDR1 SGHAT and CDR2 FQNNGV. CDR3 size: 12 residues.

This sequence joins TRBV29-1 and TRBJ1-4; no clear D gene. CDR3 length equals 14 residues. Germline V CDR1 and CDR2: SQVTM, ANQGSEA. Trimming left V 2 bases short and J 5 bases short, with 12 bases between. The CDR3 DNA reads TGCAGCGTTGAAAGAGGGAACAGCAATGAAAAACTGTTTTTT. Protein product: CSVERGNSNEKLFF.

The chain recombines TRBV5-1 with TRBJ2-2, with D tentatively TRBD2 (6 bases). Deletions cut 2 bases from V and 1 base from J, with 12 bases between. Germline assignment: CDR1 SGHRS and CDR2 YFSETQ. The CDR3 totals 16 residues. DNA of the CDR3: TGCGCCAGCAGCTTTGATGTCGGGGGGAACACCGGGGAGCTGTTTTTT. It specifies CASSFDVGGNTGELFF.

The J gene is TRBJ2-3, the V gene TRBV2; D may be TRBD2 (6 bases). The V end lost 6 bases, the J end lost 0 bases, and 10 bases lay between the germline ends. Looked up from germline, CDR1 is SNHLY and CDR2 is FYNNEI. The CDR3 loop spans 14 amino acids. CDR3 DNA sequence: TGTGCCAGCAGGTTAGCGGAGAGCACAGATACGCAGTATTTT. Translation gives CASRLAESTDTQYF.

This chain connects TRBV6-6 to TRBJ2-1; no clear D. V was cut by 0 bases and J by 7 bases, with 10 bases left in between. This CDR3 is 14 amino acids long. CDR1 and CDR2 from the germline V gene are MNHNY and SVGAGI (reference sequence). CDR3 coding DNA: TGTGCCAGCAGTTACTCGGTCGGTGAGAATGAGCAGTTCTTC. Translating it yields CASSYSVGENEQFF.

This clone turned up a few times. The chain uses TRBV7-6 and TRBJ2-7, with D maybe TRBD1 (5 bases). V lost 1 base and J lost 0, with 16 bases in between. CDR1 is SGHVS, CDR2 FNYEAQ, per germline. CDR3 length: 17 amino acids. The CDR3 DNA is TGTGCCAGCAGCTTAGGCTCAGGGTTGACAGCCTCCTACGAGCAGTACTTC. It encodes CASSLGSGLTASYEQYF.

This clone has just one count. CDR3: CASSEGTVGWPQHF. CDR3 DNA sequence: TGTGCCAGCAGCGAGGGGACTGTTGGTTGGCCCCAGCATTTT. The chain links TRBV9 to TRBJ1-5, with a tentative D call TRBD1 (5 bases). V shed 3 bases and J shed 9 bases, with 16 bases lying between them. Germline CDR1 reads SGDLS; CDR2 reads YYNGEE. The CDR3 is 14 amino acids.

The J gene is TRBJ2-7, the V gene TRBV19; the D is unclear. Per the germline V gene, CDR1 is LNHDA and CDR2 is SQIVND (reference sequence). The CDR3 has 13 amino acids. The V end was cut by 5 bases, the J end by 0 bases, with 8 bases between. The CDR3 here is CASSETSSYEQYF. The CDR3 nucleotides read TGTGCCAGTAGTGAAACAAGCTCCTACGAGCAGTACTTC.

This chain uses TRBV19 with TRBJ2-7; 11 nucleotides agree with TRBD1. Unmatched junction bases numbered 8, after V lost 5 bases and J lost 5 bases. Germline V gene data show CDR1 as LNHDA and CDR2 as SQIVND (reference sequence). The CDR3 covers 15 residues. The CDR3: CASSSHPGQGDEQYF. Written as DNA, the CDR3 is TGTGCCAGTAGTTCGCATCCGGGACAGGGGGACGAGCAGTACTTC.

The chain joins TRBV30 to TRBJ2-3; 8 bases agree with TRBD2. V lost 2 bases, J lost 6 bases, and 7 bases stayed unmatched. Germline V gene data show CDR1 as GTSNPN and CDR2 as SVGIG (reference sequence). CDR3 length: 14 residues. The DNA for the CDR3 is TGTGCCTGGAGTAGGACGGGAGGGGGGGATACGCAGTATTTT. Amino acids: CAWSRTGGGDTQYF. Drawing the rest from reference TRBV30 and TRBJ2-3, the complete variable domain is SQTIHQWPATLVQPVGSPLSLECTVEGTSNPNLYWYRQAAGRGLQLLFYSVGIGQISSEVPQNLSASRPQDRQFILSSKKLLLSDSGFYLCAWSRTGGGDTQYFGPGTRLTVL.

This chain joins TRBV19 and TRBJ1-1, with unresolved D. The CDR3 consists of 12 residues. With 7 bases removed from V and 4 bases from J, the gap between germline ends came to 10 bases. CDR1 and CDR2 from the germline V gene are LNHDA and SQIVND (reference sequence). DNA of the CDR3: TGTGCCAGTAAAGTGGGGAGCACTGAAGCTTTCTTT. Its protein product is CASKVGSTEAFF.

The chain recombines TRBV28 with TRBJ1-3; D is unclear. The CDR3 is made up of 13 amino acids. Germline V gives CDR1 MDHEN, CDR2 SYDVKM. Trimming stripped 6 bases from V and 0 bases from J, with 6 bases between. The CDR3 sequence: CASSRDSGNTIYF. CDR3 nucleotide sequence: TGTGCCAGCAGCCGGGACTCTGGAAACACCATATATTTT.

CDR3 sequence: CSASDVGTGITDTQYF. In DNA, the CDR3 is TGCAGTGCTAGTGACGTGGGGACAGGAATCACAGATACGCAGTATTTT. The chain uses TRBV20-1 and TRBJ2-3, with 8 bases lining up with TRBD1. Trimming cost V 3 bases and J 2 bases; bases outside gene matches: 10. The CDR3 spans 16 residues. Per the germline V gene, CDR1 is DFQATT and CDR2 is SNEGSKA (reference sequence).

The rearrangement links TRBV27 to TRBJ2-7, with D perhaps TRBD2 (6 bases). There are 15 residues in the CDR3. The germline CDR1 and CDR2 sequences are MNHEY and SMNVEV (reference sequence). The V and J ends lost 1 base and 3 bases respectively, with 13 bases between them. CDR3 sequence (DNA): TGTGCCAGCAGTTTATATCCCCCCGGGAGCTACGAGCAGTACTTC. Protein sequence: CASSLYPPGSYEQYF.

The chain uses TRBV7-7 and TRBJ2-7; 9 bases match TRBD1. Germline V gives CDR1 SSHAT, CDR2 FNYEAQ (reference sequence). This CDR3 has 13 amino acids. The trim removed 3 bases at V and 7 bases at J, leaving 4 bases unmatched. The CDR3 is CASSFGTGWEQYF. The CDR3 DNA reads TGTGCCAGCAGCTTTGGGACAGGGTGGGAGCAGTACTTC.

The chain recombines TRBV7-9 with TRBJ1-2; 9 positions match TRBD1. V lost 4 bases, J lost 5 bases, and 8 bases stayed unmatched. Germline lookup yields CDR1 SEHNR and CDR2 FQNEAQ (reference sequence). CDR3 length equals 15 residues. The CDR3 protein is CASSWGDRVPYGYTF. In nucleotides, the CDR3 is TGTGCCAGCAGCTGGGGGGACAGGGTACCTTATGGCTACACCTTC.

The V gene is TRBV30, the J gene TRBJ1-1; TRBD1 might be the D (6 bases). Per the germline V gene, CDR1 is GTSNPN and CDR2 is SVGIG (reference sequence). CDR3 length: 14 residues. Trimming took off 0 bases at V and 7 bases at J, with 15 bases between the two ends. CDR3 sequence reads: CAWSVRAGAVEAFF. CDR3 bases: TGTGCCTGGAGTGTACGCGCAGGGGCTGTTGAAGCTTTCTTT.

The genes are TRBV6-5 and TRBJ1-4, with D hard to call. CDR3 size: 15 residues. Per germline, CDR1 MNHEY and CDR2 SVGAGI. With 5 bases removed from V and 6 bases from J, the gap between germline ends came to 16 bases. CDR3 sequence: CASSTSFGRDEKLFF. CDR3 sequence (DNA): TGTGCCAGCAGTACATCGTTCGGGAGGGATGAAAAACTGTTTTTT.